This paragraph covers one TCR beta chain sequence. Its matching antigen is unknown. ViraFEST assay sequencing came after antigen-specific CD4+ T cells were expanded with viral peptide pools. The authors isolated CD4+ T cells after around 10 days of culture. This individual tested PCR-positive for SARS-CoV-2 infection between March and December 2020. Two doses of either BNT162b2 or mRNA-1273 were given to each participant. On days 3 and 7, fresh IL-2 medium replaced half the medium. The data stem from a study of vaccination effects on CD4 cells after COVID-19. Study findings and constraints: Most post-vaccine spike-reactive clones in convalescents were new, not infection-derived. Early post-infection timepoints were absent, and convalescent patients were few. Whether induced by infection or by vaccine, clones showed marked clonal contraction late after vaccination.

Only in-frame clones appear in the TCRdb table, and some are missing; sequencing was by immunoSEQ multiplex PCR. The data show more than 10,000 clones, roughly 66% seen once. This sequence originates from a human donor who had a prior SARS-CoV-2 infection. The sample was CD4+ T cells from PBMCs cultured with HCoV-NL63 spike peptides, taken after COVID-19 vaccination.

CDR3 sequence: CASSLTRGTEAFF. In DNA, the CDR3 is TGTGCCAGCAGCTTGACCCGGGGGACTGAAGCTTTCTTT. The V gene is TRBV7-2, the J gene TRBJ1-1; D is possibly TRBD1 (5 bases). Germline loops: CDR1 SGHTA, CDR2 FQGNSA. V lost 3 bases to trimming and J lost 5 bases, with 10 bases between them. This CDR3 comprises 13 residues.